Sequencing of this T cell receptor beta chain was carried out in a study of OX40 agonist ivuxolimab in advanced cancers. Regarding the study in general: Ivuxolimab was a fully human IgG2 agonistic monoclonal antibody targeting the costimulatory receptor OX40 (CD134). Peripheral TCRbeta sequencing aimed to test whether ivuxolimab altered TCR sequence diversity and caused clonal T-cell expansion. A male proportion of roughly 85% and a mean age of approximately 62 years, ranging from about 20 to 80, were recorded for the dose-escalation cohort. Partial responses occurred in three dose-escalation patients: two with cutaneous melanoma and one with hepatocellular carcinoma. Prior anti-PD-1, anti-PD-L1 or anti-CTLA-4 therapy was permitted, and 35% to 40% of dose-escalation patients had received checkpoint inhibitors. The paper describes the monotherapy dose-escalation part (N of about 57 patients) of the phase I trial of ivuxolimab. Intravenous ivuxolimab was administered to patients every 2 weeks at six dose levels: 0.01, 0.1, 0.3, 1.5, 3 and 10 mg/kg. Of the roughly 51 patients in dose escalation, about 20 had hepatocellular carcinoma, approximately 15 had melanoma, 9 had renal cell carcinoma and 9 had head and neck cancer. The study at large found these results: In the 0.1-3.0 mg/kg groups, partial responders had among the lowest normalized peripheral clonal expansion, particularly in CD8+ T cells. After ivuxolimab, CD8+ T cells had more expanded clones than CD4+ T cells on average. Antigen specificity was not determined for the clonally expanded peripheral T cells. At doses from 0.1 to 3.0 mg/kg, clonal expansion was seen in both CD4+ and CD8+ blood T cells between baseline and week 6. Low levels of normalized T-cell clonal expansion were also seen in some patients who did not respond.

Genomic DNA was isolated from the sorted cells so that the TCRbeta CDR3 region could be sequenced. The immunoSEQ Assay was used to sequence the TCRbeta CDR3 regions. Sourced from immuneACCESS, this table was stored by TCRdb with only in-frame sequences that have V and J called. A share of the clones is absent; for the studies checked, an unresolved V gene accounts for under half, and the remainder has no known explanation. Present in this sample are approximately 45,000 clones, roughly 94% of which were seen just once. Of the sample, approximately 10% falls within the top ten clones. Points on this clone: The antigen it recognizes is unknown. No qualities accompany the bases; no much larger clone lies one base away.

Patients with autoimmune disease history or receiving systemic immunosuppression were excluded from the trial. Peripheral blood for TCR sequencing was collected from all dose cohorts at baseline, on cycle 4 day 1, and on cycle 7 day 1. The samples were taken from a phase I, first-in-human, multicenter, open-label dose-escalation trial of ivuxolimab. The trial enrolled adults with locally advanced or metastatic head and neck squamous cell, hepatocellular, melanoma or renal cell carcinoma. Before TCR sequencing, CD4+ and CD8+ T cells were separately sorted from peripheral blood. Compared with germline, V lacks 6 bases and J lacks 5 bases; bases without a gene match: 9. As encoded in the germline V gene (reference sequence), CDR1 is LNHDA while CDR2 is SQIVND. Inclusive of the bounding cysteine and phenylalanine, the CDR3 is 15 residues long. Only the CDR3 DNA stays, 45 bases, in frame from base 1.

The sequenced sample was CD4+ or CD8+ T cells sorted from blood, obtained in a trial of the OX40 agonist ivuxolimab. This TCR derives from an adult with an advanced solid tumor such as melanoma, head and neck, liver or kidney cancer. The V and J segments used are TRBV19 and TRBJ2-7, and TRBD2 aligns with 11 junction nucleotides. The nucleotide sequence reads TGTGCCAGTAGATCTACTAGCGGGAGTTTCGACGAGCAGTACTTC. Protein translation: CASRSTSGSFDEQYF.